These 29 T cell receptor beta chains share one sample of origin, sequenced in a study of T cells of healthy individuals. Each CDR3 protein gets one entry after TCRdb re-called the 5' RACE reads with MiXCR. The repertoire consists of about 60,000 distinct CDR3 sequences, with about a sixth occurring once and the leading ten covering around 5.1%. These receptor sequences come from a human donor in good health.

This clonotype has a count of ten or more. This chain joins TRBV7-9 and TRBJ1-5; perhaps TRBD1 as D (5 bases). V was trimmed by 1 base and J by 1 base, leaving 17 bases between them. Germline V gene data show CDR1 as SEHNR and CDR2 as FQNEAQ (reference sequence). The CDR3 has 18 amino acids. The CDR3 nucleotides read TGTGCCAGCAGCTTAGGGGATGGGGCAGGGAGAAGCAATCAGCCCCAGCATTTT. Its translation is CASSLGDGAGRSNQPQHF.

The table lists this clonotype with many counts. The rearrangement uses TRBV7-6 and TRBJ2-7; D is uncertain. CDR3 length: 12 residues. Deletions cut 1 base from V and 5 bases from J, with 6 bases between. Germline V gene lookup returns CDR1 SGHVS and CDR2 FNYEAQ. In nucleotides, the CDR3 is TGTGCCAGCAGCTTAGGACTGAACGAGCAGTACTTC. Translation: CASSLGLNEQYF.

This clonotype has at least ten counts. The V and J genes are TRBV7-3 and TRBJ1-6, with no clear D. V dropped 2 bases and J dropped 7 bases, with 12 bases sitting between them. The CDR3 sequence is 15 residues long. Germline V gives CDR1 SGHTA, CDR2 FQGTGA. In DNA, the CDR3 is TGTGCCAGCAGCTTATCAAGCAGTGAAAATTCACCCCTCCACTTT. Translating gives CASSLSSSENSPLHF.

V gene TRBV7-3 combines with J gene TRBJ2-6, with 12 bases fitting TRBD2. Germline values: CDR1 SGHTA, CDR2 FQGTGA. Losses at the gene ends were 5 bases for V and 2 bases for J; bases not matched to a gene: 10. The CDR3 covers 19 residues. Here the CDR3 DNA reads TGTGCCAGCAGCCTGGAGCTAGCGGGGGGGCCTACTGGGGCCAACGTCCTGACTTTC. Protein: CASSLELAGGPTGANVLTF.

This clonotype was detected a few times. This chain links TRBV20-1 with TRBJ2-7; tentatively, D is TRBD2 (6 bases). Deletions cut 0 bases from V and 2 bases from J, with 11 bases between. Germline lookup yields CDR1 DFQATT and CDR2 SNEGSKA (reference sequence). The CDR3 has 14 amino acids. The CDR3, as DNA: TGCAGTGCTAGAGACCGGGACTCTGCCTACGAGCAGTACTTC. Translating it yields CSARDRDSAYEQYF.

The table lists this clonotype with many counts. This rearrangement joins TRBV20-1 to TRBJ2-2; 9 bases are a match to TRBD1. V shed 6 bases and J 1 base; nucleotides not matched to a gene: 3. The length of the CDR3 is 14 residues. Germline V gene lookup returns CDR1 DFQATT and CDR2 SNEGSKA (reference sequence). CDR3 region: CSAEDRGNTGELFF. DNA for the CDR3: TGCAGTGCAGAGGACAGGGGGAACACCGGGGAGCTGTTTTTT.

The chain combines TRBV14 with TRBJ1-3; a possible D gene is TRBD1 (5 bases). The ends were cut back, 0 bases at V and 4 bases at J, with 13 bases in the middle. In germline, CDR1 is SGHDN, CDR2 FVKESK. The CDR3 consists of 16 residues. This CDR3 reads CASSQDLPGPGNTIYF. For the CDR3, the DNA is TGTGCCAGCAGCCAAGATCTACCAGGGCCAGGAAACACCATATATTTT.

This clonotype was counted many times. The V gene is TRBV4-1, the J gene TRBJ2-3, with TRBD2 matching 13 bases. The CDR3 length is 15 residues. The J segment lost 6 bases and the V segment lost 4 bases, leaving 4 bases of the junction unmatched. Germline V lookup: CDR1 MGHRA, CDR2 YSYEKL. CDR3 region: CASSPPLAGGDTQYF. CDR3 nucleotide sequence: TGCGCCAGCAGCCCCCCACTAGCGGGGGGGGATACGCAGTATTTT.

There are many counts of this clonotype. This sequence joins TRBV9 and TRBJ2-7; 7 nucleotides line up with TRBD2. V shed 0 bases and J 3 bases; nucleotides not matched to a gene: 6. Germline values: CDR1 SGDLS, CDR2 YYNGEE. The CDR3 totals 15 residues. CDR3 in amino acids: CASSVGSSGFYEQYF. In DNA, the CDR3 is TGTGCCAGCAGCGTAGGTTCTAGCGGTTTCTACGAGCAGTACTTC.

CDR3 DNA: TGTGCCAGTAGTACCCAGGGTGCGGGGAACACCGGGGAGCTGTTTTTT. Encoded protein: CASSTQGAGNTGELFF. The chain has TRBV19 and TRBJ2-2; D is possibly TRBD1 or TRBD2 (5 bases each). The CDR3 runs 16 residues. The germline V and J ends were trimmed by 4 bases and 1 base, with 13 bases remaining between them. From germline, CDR1 is LNHDA and CDR2 SQIVND (reference sequence).

The rearrangement links TRBV4-1 to TRBJ2-2; D might be TRBD1 (5 bases). The CDR3 is 17 residues long. Trimming stripped 4 bases from V and 2 bases from J, with 17 bases between. Germline assignment: CDR1 MGHRA and CDR2 YSYEKL. The CDR3: CASSLRGPDENTGELFF. CDR3 bases: TGCGCCAGCAGCCTAAGGGGCCCAGACGAAAACACCGGGGAGCTGTTTTTT.

This clonotype showed up just a few times. This rearrangement joins TRBV28 to TRBJ1-2; 9 positions agree with TRBD1. Germline assignment: CDR1 MDHEN and CDR2 SYDVKM. CDR3 length: 17 residues. V was pared by 6 bases and J by 2 bases, with 13 bases of the junction left unmatched. This chain's CDR3 is CASSEQGARFLNYGYTF. The CDR3, as DNA: TGTGCCAGCAGCGAACAGGGGGCGAGATTCCTGAACTATGGCTACACCTTC.

The J gene is TRBJ1-4, the V gene TRBV5-1; TRBD1 might be the D (5 bases). Germline CDR1 and CDR2: SGHRS and YFSETQ. This CDR3 has 16 amino acids. V lost 4 bases, J lost 5 bases, and 18 bases lay in between. Here the CDR3 reads CASSRINRPPNEKLFF. As DNA, the CDR3 is TGCGCCAGCAGCCGGATTAACAGGCCGCCAAATGAAAAACTGTTTTTT.

This clonotype turned up a few times. The genes are TRBV13 and TRBJ2-2; D may match TRBD1 or TRBD2 (5 bases each). V was pared by 3 bases and J by 4 bases, with 15 bases between. The germline V gene has CDR1 PRHDT and CDR2 FYEKMQ (reference sequence). This CDR3 spans 16 amino acids. The CDR3 reads CASSFGGRGSTGELFF. CDR3 bases: TGTGCCAGCAGCTTTGGGGGAAGGGGAAGCACCGGGGAGCTGTTTTTT.

This clonotype was counted between two and nine times. V is TRBV28 and J is TRBJ2-5; D is perhaps TRBD1 or TRBD2 (5 bases each). The ends were cut back, 7 bases at V and 8 bases at J, with 23 bases in the middle. The CDR3 is made up of 15 amino acids. CDR1 MDHEN and CDR2 SYDVKM come from the germline V gene. This CDR3 is CASNLSPGTRSTQYF. For the CDR3, the DNA is TGTGCCAGCAATCTAAGCCCCGGGACCCGGAGCACCCAGTACTTC.

This rearrangement joins TRBV6-2 or TRBV6-3 to TRBJ2-1, with 7 bases lining up with TRBD2. Looked up from germline, CDR1 is MNHEY and CDR2 is SVGEGT. The CDR3 extends over 15 amino acids. Germline trimming cut 0 bases from V and 6 bases from J; bases unmatched to any gene: 5. CDR3 bases: TGTGCCAGCAGTTACTCGAGGGCTAGCGGCAATGAGCAGTTCTTC. Translation: CASSYSRASGNEQFF.

Many counts were recorded for this clonotype. The gene calls are TRBV5-5 and TRBJ1-1, with unresolved D. The CDR3 is made up of 14 amino acids. The germline CDR1 and CDR2 sequences are SGHKS and YYEKEE (reference sequence). With 3 bases removed from V and 5 bases from J, the gap between germline ends came to 14 bases. CDR3 region: CASSSFMGRTEAFF. The CDR3 bases are TGTGCCAGCAGCTCCTTTATGGGGAGAACTGAAGCTTTCTTT.

This clonotype was detected ten times or more. The chain combines TRBV2 with TRBJ2-3, with unresolved D. From germline, CDR1 is SNHLY and CDR2 FYNNEI. The CDR3 covers 14 residues. The germline V and J ends were trimmed by 0 bases and 4 bases, with 8 bases remaining between them. The CDR3 nucleotides are TGTGCCAGCAGTGAAGCGCTTACGGCAGATACGCAGTATTTT. Translated: CASSEALTADTQYF. Full variable domain (outside the CDR3, taken from reference TRBV2 and TRBJ2-3): EPEVTQTPSHQVTQMGQEVILRCVPISNHLYFYWYRQILGQKVEFLVSFYNNEISEKSEIFDDQFSVERPDGSNFTLKIRSTKLEDSAMYFCASSEALTADTQYFGPGTRLTVL.

The genes are TRBV7-2 and TRBJ2-3, with TRBD2 identical over 13 bases. This CDR3 is 18 amino acids long. Germline CDR1 and CDR2: SGHTA and FQGNSA. J lost 10 bases, V lost 8 bases, and 21 bases had no gene match. As DNA, the CDR3 is TGTGCCAGCGGCCACCGACTAGCGGGAGGCCCGGATACAAAGGCGCAGTATTTT. Its translation: CASGHRLAGGPDTKAQYF.

The CDR3, as DNA: TGTGCCAGCAGCGTTAGTCACCAAACAAATCAGCCCCAGCATTTT. This codes for CASSVSHQTNQPQHF. The chain couples TRBV3-1 to TRBJ1-5; D remains ambiguous. This CDR3 comprises 15 residues. Deletions cut 5 bases from V and 4 bases from J, with 15 bases between. Germline lookup yields CDR1 LGHDT and CDR2 YNNKEL (reference sequence).

The rearrangement uses TRBV7-6 and TRBJ1-1; 8 bases line up with TRBD1. Losses at the gene ends were 3 bases for V and 3 bases for J; bases not matched to a gene: 6. The germline CDR1 and CDR2 sequences are SGHVS and FNYEAQ. This CDR3 is 15 amino acids long. The CDR3 DNA is TGTGCCAGCAGCTTCGGACAGGGCGTGGACACTGAAGCTTTCTTT. Its protein is CASSFGQGVDTEAFF.

The chain links TRBV6-2 or TRBV6-3 to TRBJ2-5; no firm D call. Trimming took off 0 bases at V and 2 bases at J, with 10 bases between the two ends. There are 15 residues in the CDR3. Per the germline V gene, CDR1 is MNHEY and CDR2 is SVGEGT. The CDR3: CASSYSELLQETQYF. The CDR3 region has the DNA TGTGCCAGCAGTTACTCAGAACTACTACAAGAGACCCAGTACTTC.

The V gene is TRBV6-6, the J gene TRBJ2-7, with D perhaps matching TRBD1 (6 bases). Looked up from germline, CDR1 is MNHNY and CDR2 is SVGAGI (reference sequence). V was clipped by 2 bases and J by 3 bases, with 14 bases between them. The CDR3 sequence is 15 residues long. CDR3 region: CASSYPDRANYEQYF. The CDR3 DNA is TGTGCCAGCAGTTACCCGGACAGAGCGAACTACGAGCAGTACTTC.

This clonotype has at least ten counts. The rearrangement joins TRBV10-2 to TRBJ1-6; a weak D match, TRBD1 (5 bases). V gave up 5 bases and J gave up 6 bases, with 8 bases separating them. Per the germline V gene, CDR1 is WSHSY and CDR2 is SAAADI. This CDR3 spans 13 amino acids. In nucleotides, the CDR3 is TGCGCCAGCAGTTGGGACGCTAATTCACCCCTCCACTTT. It encodes CASSWDANSPLHF.

This clonotype came up many times. The chain couples TRBV10-3 to TRBJ1-5; 10 positions agree with TRBD1. Germline V lookup: CDR1 ENHRY, CDR2 SYGVKD. The junction had 4 bases not matched to a gene; V was cut back by 2 bases and J by 6 bases. The CDR3 has 15 amino acids. CDR3 in DNA: TGTGCCATCAGTGAGGACAGGGGGCCTGGTCAGCCCCAGCATTTT. Residues: CAISEDRGPGQPQHF.

This chain uses TRBV9 with TRBJ1-3, with D hard to call. Germline V gene sequence: CDR1 SGDLS, CDR2 YYNGEE. Trimming cost V 2 bases and J 0 bases, with 3 bases left between them. The CDR3 totals 13 residues. CDR3 nucleotide sequence: TGTGCCAGCAGCGTCTCCTCTGGAAACACCATATATTTT. It is translated as CASSVSSGNTIYF.

This clonotype was recorded a few times. The V gene is TRBV20-1, the J gene TRBJ1-5; maybe TRBD1 (6 bases). V was clipped by 1 base and J by 2 bases, with 12 bases between them. CDR3 length: 15 amino acids. Germline V gene lookup returns CDR1 DFQATT and CDR2 SNEGSKA (reference sequence). CDR3 sequence: CSARVPGVRNQPQHF. CDR3 coding DNA: TGCAGTGCTAGAGTCCCAGGGGTTCGCAATCAGCCCCAGCATTTT.

The chain is built from TRBV20-1 and TRBJ2-3, with D perhaps assigned TRBD1 or TRBD2 (5 bases each). This CDR3 region has 15 residues. Germline V lookup: CDR1 DFQATT, CDR2 SNEGSKA (reference sequence). The V end lost 6 bases, the J end lost 4 bases, and 20 bases lay between the germline ends. The CDR3 sequence is CSAIGTHKAPDTQYF. Here the CDR3 DNA reads TGCAGTGCCATCGGGACCCATAAGGCACCAGATACGCAGTATTTT.

This clonotype is medium-sized (0.01 to 0.1%) in the sample. The V gene is TRBV27, the J gene TRBJ2-4, with 7 bases aligning to TRBD2. Trimming removed 5 bases from V and 3 bases from J; junction bases left unmatched: 22. This CDR3 is 20 amino acids long. Germline V CDR1 and CDR2: MNHEY, SMNVEV (reference sequence). CDR3 nucleotide sequence: TGTGCCAGCAGTCGCAAGTTAACGCCGGGGACTATAGACGACAAAAACATTCAGTACTTC. It is translated as CASSRKLTPGTIDDKNIQYF.